This TCR beta chain was sequenced for a study of cytomegalovirus exposure and HLA in healthy donors. Whole-study context: Roughly 180 million T cells yielded 117 million unique TCR beta sequences in earlier analysis. Notes on the study in general: Diagnosis of cytomegalovirus status made by the classifier reportedly showed high specificity and sensitivity. Roughly uniform depth of sequencing across donors was assumed in presence/absence analyses.

All donors participated as healthy donors of bone marrow. Trimming took 8 bases from V and 1 from J, leaving 11 bases between them. The CDR3 has 13 residues. CDR1 and CDR2 from the germline V gene are SGHTA and FQGTGA. As regards this clone: Antigen: not known.

Researchers ran the PCR with 60 Vbeta and 13 Jbeta primers. Clones were read by immunoSEQ multiplex PCR, and TCRdb kept only the in-frame ones, dropping some. The data hold around 190,000 clones, with around 90% observed a single time. The rearrangement uses TRBV7-3 and TRBJ1-1; TRBD1 is a possible D gene (5 bases). The origin of this receptor is a boy aged 2 to 9 in good health and CMV-seronegative. Sequencing input: PBMCs. The CDR3 is CASGRQPNTEAFF. CDR3 sequence (DNA): TGTGCCAGCGGACGACAGCCGAACACTGAAGCTTTCTTT.